Shown below are 28 T cell receptor beta chains from a single sample sequenced in a study of blood T cell repertoires in COVID-19 (dated by TCRdb to 2020 to 2022). Library generation was performed with the immunoSEQ multiplex PCR assay. The source is immuneACCESS, and TCRdb retained only in-frame sequences with V and J called. Part of the clones is not carried over; for the studies checked, unresolved V genes explain less than half of this, and the remainder is unexplained. Across this sample there are almost 250,000 clones, with more than 85% seen only once. Clones ranked in the top ten supply roughly 1.6% of the sample. The sample comprised PBMCs or T cells enriched from blood (not recorded which). The origin of the receptors is a woman aged 45-60 years who had recovered from COVID-19.

The rearrangement uses TRBV11-3 and TRBJ2-7; TRBD1 matches at 9 bases. The CDR3 is 15 residues long. The germline V gene has CDR1 SGHNT and CDR2 YENEEA. Trimming removed 11 bases from V and 3 bases from J; junction bases left unmatched: 14. The CDR3 nucleotides are TGTGCCCCTTCCTCCGGGACAGGGAATCTCTACGAGCAGTACTTC. It codes for CAPSSGTGNLYEQYF.

This clone was picked up one time. Other DNA sequences in this specimen translate into the identical CDR3. J is TRBJ2-7 and V is TRBV28; 8 positions match TRBD2. The germline V gene encodes CDR1 MDHEN and CDR2 SYDVKM. The trim removed 5 bases at V and 3 bases at J, leaving 6 bases unmatched. This CDR3 spans 14 amino acids. CDR3 nucleotides: TGTGCCAGCAGTCTTAGCGGGATCCTCTACGAGCAGTACTTC. It is translated as CASSLSGILYEQYF.

The count of this clone is one. This chain joins TRBV14 and TRBJ2-5; 8 bases map to TRBD2. J gave up 3 bases and V 3 bases, and 9 bases lay outside the gene matches. Germline loops: CDR1 SGHDN, CDR2 FVKESK. This CDR3 spans 16 amino acids. The CDR3 DNA is TGTGCCAGCAGCCAGGAACTAGCGGCGGGTAAAGAGACCCAGTACTTC. This encodes CASSQELAAGKETQYF.

The chain couples TRBV4-1 to TRBJ1-3, with 8 bases aligning to TRBD1. This CDR3 contains 15 residues. Trimming at V came to 3 bases and at J to 1 base, leaving 2 bases not matched to a gene. Germline V gives CDR1 MGHRA, CDR2 YSYEKL. CDR3 bases: TGCGCCAGCAGCCAGGACAGGGTGTCTGGAAACACCATATATTTT. It encodes CASSQDRVSGNTIYF.

This clone was detected only a few times. The chain employs TRBV18 and TRBJ1-1; a weak D match, TRBD1 (6 bases). Germline V CDR1 and CDR2: KGHSH, LQKENI. This CDR3 contains 15 residues. V was trimmed by 1 base and J by 3 bases, leaving 12 bases between them. The CDR3 loop reads CASSPQGGMDTEAFF. In nucleotides, the CDR3 is TGTGCCAGCTCACCACAGGGGGGGATGGACACTGAAGCTTTCTTT.

V gene TRBV10-1 combines with J gene TRBJ1-2, with D maybe TRBD1 (6 bases). Germline assignment: CDR1 WNHNN and CDR2 SYGVQD (reference sequence). The CDR3 is 13 residues long. The V and J ends lost 2 bases and 4 bases respectively, with 8 bases between them. The DNA for the CDR3 is TGCGCCAGCAGTGAGGCCAGGGGCTATGGCTACACCTTC. Its translation is CASSEARGYGYTF.

The J gene is TRBJ1-2, the V gene TRBV7-8; 7 positions agree with TRBD1. Trimming took 4 bases from V and 3 from J; bases not matched to a gene: 8. Germline V gene sequence: CDR1 SGHVS, CDR2 FQNEAQ. The CDR3 runs to 15 residues. The CDR3 loop reads CASSSMTGPYYGYTF. In DNA, the CDR3 is TGTGCCAGCAGCTCCATGACAGGGCCCTACTATGGCTACACCTTC.

The genes are TRBV10-2 and TRBJ2-1; D is perhaps TRBD2 (6 bases). Germline V gene sequence: CDR1 WSHSY, CDR2 SAAADI. CDR3 length: 14 residues. V gave up 8 bases and J gave up 7 bases, with 18 bases separating them. DNA for the CDR3: TGCGCCAGCTCGGTCCCGCCCCGGGGGAATGAGCAGTTCTTC. Amino acids: CASSVPPRGNEQFF.

The CDR3 nucleotides are TGTGCCAGCTCACCAAGCAGGGAAGGACGATCACCCCTCCACTTT. Translated, it gives CASSPSREGRSPLHF. This rearrangement joins TRBV18 to TRBJ1-6; a possible D gene is TRBD1 (5 bases). Germline V gives CDR1 KGHSH, CDR2 LQKENI. The CDR3 consists of 15 residues. The V end was cut by 2 bases, the J end by 10 bases, with 15 bases between.

The rearrangement joins TRBV27 to TRBJ2-3; weak D call: TRBD2 (5 bases). The CDR3 contains 16 residues. Germline loops: CDR1 MNHEY, CDR2 SMNVEV (reference sequence). Deletions cut 4 bases from V and 8 bases from J, with 22 bases between. The CDR3 region has the DNA TGTGCCAGCAGTTACCTAGCTGATTCCCCCGGAGGTACGCAGTATTTT. This codes for CASSYLADSPGGTQYF.

The chain joins TRBV18 to TRBJ1-5; D may be TRBD1 (5 bases). Germline values: CDR1 KGHSH, CDR2 LQKENI. Trimming shortened V by 5 bases and J by 6 bases, and 17 bases separated the two germline ends. The CDR3 is made up of 15 amino acids. CDR3 DNA sequence: TGTGCCAGCTCAGCCGGGACCCCGGGGGGTCAGCCCCAGCATTTT. Translated, it gives CASSAGTPGGQPQHF.

The J gene is TRBJ1-5, the V gene TRBV5-6, with TRBD1 identical over 7 bases. The CDR3 has 13 amino acids. CDR1 is SGHDT, CDR2 YYEEEE, per germline. V lost 4 bases and J lost 9; bases outside the gene matches: 7. CDR3 protein: CASSPQGTPPQHF. CDR3 bases: TGTGCCAGCAGCCCACAGGGGACTCCGCCCCAGCATTTT.

V gene TRBV2 combines with J gene TRBJ2-2; 11 bases are shared with TRBD2. Looked up from germline, CDR1 is SNHLY and CDR2 is FYNNEI. Trimming cost V 6 bases and J 5 bases; bases outside gene matches: 8. This CDR3 has 16 amino acids. CDR3 sequence: CASSQLAGVGTGELFF. The CDR3 DNA sequence: TGTGCCAGCAGCCAACTAGCGGGAGTAGGTACCGGGGAGCTGTTTTTT.

This clone was observed a single time. V and J are TRBV7-9 and TRBJ1-2, with D possibly matching TRBD1 (6 bases). V dropped 5 bases and J dropped 5 bases, with 9 bases sitting between them. Germline lookup yields CDR1 SEHNR and CDR2 FQNEAQ (reference sequence). The CDR3 contains 12 residues. The CDR3 coding sequence is TGTGCCAGCAGCCCAGGACAGTATGGCTACACCTTC. This sequence encodes CASSPGQYGYTF.

The chain carries TRBV6-6 and TRBJ1-5, with a weak D call TRBD1 (5 bases). V shed 2 bases and J shed 3 bases, with 14 bases lying between them. This CDR3 has 16 amino acids. CDR1 is MNHNY and CDR2 is SVGAGI in the germline V gene (reference sequence). The DNA for the CDR3 is TGTGCCAGCAGTTACGGGCAGGGAGGTTACAATCAGCCCCAGCATTTT. This encodes CASSYGQGGYNQPQHF.

This sequence joins TRBV5-6 and TRBJ2-2, with TRBD1 matching over 7 bases. V shed 0 bases and J 5 bases; nucleotides not matched to a gene: 4. The CDR3 is 15 residues long. CDR1 and CDR2 (germline): SGHDT, YYEEEE. DNA of the CDR3: TGTGCCAGCAGCTTGGACAGGGGTCGAACCGGGGAGCTGTTTTTT. Translation: CASSLDRGRTGELFF. Drawing the rest from reference TRBV5-6 and TRBJ2-2, the complete variable domain is DAGVTQSPTHLIKTRGQQVTLRCSPKSGHDTVSWYQQALGQGPQFIFQYYEEEERQRGNFPDRFSGHQFPNYSSELNVNALLLGDSALYLCASSLDRGRTGELFFGEGSRLTVL.

This clone was seen just once. The rearrangement uses TRBV28 and TRBJ1-1; 12 bases match TRBD1. V dropped 6 bases and J dropped 1; count of bases not matched to a gene: 6. There are 16 residues in the CDR3. The germline V gene has CDR1 MDHEN and CDR2 SYDVKM. CDR3 protein: CASRSWGQGANTEAFF. The CDR3 bases are TGTGCCAGCAGATCGTGGGGACAGGGGGCGAACACTGAAGCTTTCTTT.

This chain joins TRBV28 and TRBJ1-6; 12 nucleotides agree with TRBD1. CDR1 and CDR2 (germline): MDHEN, SYDVKM. J lost 7 bases, V lost 4 bases, and 8 bases had no gene match. This CDR3 has 17 residues. The DNA for the CDR3 is TGTGCCAGCAGTTCCGTGGGACAGGGGGCTTTGAATTCACCCCTCCACTTT. Translation gives CASSSVGQGALNSPLHF.

V is TRBV6-2 or TRBV6-3 and J is TRBJ2-1; 8 bases align to TRBD2. With 2 bases clipped from V and 5 bases from J, the junction kept 11 bases outside the gene matches. Per the germline V gene, CDR1 is MNHEY and CDR2 is SVGEGT. The CDR3 consists of 17 residues. The CDR3 spells CASSYERESFLNNEQFF. In DNA, the CDR3 is TGTGCCAGCAGTTACGAGCGGGAGTCATTCCTCAACAATGAGCAGTTCTTC.

The rearrangement links TRBV30 to TRBJ1-6; D is uncertain. V lost 2 bases to trimming and J lost 6 bases, with 11 bases between them. CDR1 and CDR2 from the germline V gene are GTSNPN and SVGIG (reference sequence). There are 14 residues in the CDR3. The CDR3, as DNA: TGTGCCTGGAGTACAGACCGCATTAATTCACCCCTCCACTTT. Its protein product is CAWSTDRINSPLHF.

V usage is TRBV5-6 and J usage is TRBJ1-3; possibly TRBD1 for D (5 bases). Trimming removed 0 bases from V and 0 bases from J, with 13 bases in between. Germline CDR1 and CDR2: SGHDT and YYEEEE. This CDR3 has 17 amino acids. CDR3 in DNA: TGTGCCAGCAGCTTGGCCGGGACTGAATTCTCTGGAAACACCATATATTTT. It encodes CASSLAGTEFSGNTIYF. The full variable domain, completed using reference TRBV5-6 and TRBJ1-3, is DAGVTQSPTHLIKTRGQQVTLRCSPKSGHDTVSWYQQALGQGPQFIFQYYEEEERQRGNFPDRFSGHQFPNYSSELNVNALLLGDSALYLCASSLAGTEFSGNTIYFGEGSWLTVV.

CDR3 sequence reads: CASSKWGYHEQFF. The CDR3, as DNA: TGTGCCAGCAGCAAATGGGGCTATCATGAGCAGTTCTTC. V and J are TRBV21-1 and TRBJ2-1; the table's D gene call, TRBD1, was not cross checked with the DNA. TRBV21-1 is a known pseudogene. The CDR3 loop spans 13 amino acids.

The rearrangement links TRBV11-2 to TRBJ2-7, with 7 bases matching TRBD2. Germline V CDR1 and CDR2: SGHAT, FQNNGV. Trimming removed 1 base from V and 0 bases from J; junction bases left unmatched: 6. This CDR3 is built from 16 residues. The CDR3 nucleotides are TGTGCCAGCAGCTTAGTTCCTAGCGGACCCTCCTACGAGCAGTACTTC. This gives the protein CASSLVPSGPSYEQYF.

CDR3 protein: CASSIPVTSGWGNEQFF. CDR3 nucleotides: TGTGCCAGTAGTATACCAGTTACTAGCGGGTGGGGCAATGAGCAGTTCTTC. This chain links TRBV19 with TRBJ2-1; 9 bases align to TRBD2. CDR3 length: 17 amino acids. The junction had 11 bases not matched to a gene; V was cut back by 2 bases and J by 6 bases. Germline values: CDR1 LNHDA, CDR2 SQIVND (reference sequence).

The sample holds a few counts of this clone. This chain connects TRBV24-1 to TRBJ2-7; no clear D gene. Germline CDR1 and CDR2: KGHDR and SFDVKD. V was pared by 3 bases and J by 5 bases, with 7 bases between. The CDR3 covers 12 residues. The CDR3 spells CATSDRLHEQYF. The CDR3, as DNA: TGTGCCACCAGTGATCGACTTCACGAGCAGTACTTC.

Points on this clone: At one of its ends the junction is not consistent with the germline gene, which may arise from a read error. The chain combines TRBV6-1 with TRBJ2-3; D gene ambiguous. Germline assignment: CDR1 MNHNS and CDR2 SASEGT. CDR3 length equals 15 residues. Here the CDR3 DNA reads TGTGCCAGCAGGGAAGGAACACTAAGCACAGATACGCAGTATTTT. It is translated as CASREGTLSTDTQYF.

The CDR3 region has the DNA TGTGCCACCAGCAGAGATCTGCGGGGAAGGGTGGGTGAAAAACTGTTTTTT. Amino acids: CATSRDLRGRVGEKLFF. The chain combines TRBV15 with TRBJ1-4; D gene unclear. Germline assignment: CDR1 LNHNV and CDR2 YYDKDF (reference sequence). This CDR3 is 17 amino acids long. Trimming left V 0 bases short and J 7 bases short, with 18 bases between.

The rearrangement uses TRBV10-3 and TRBJ1-2; 7 nucleotides line up with TRBD1. With 7 bases clipped from V and 1 base from J, the junction kept 3 bases outside the gene matches. This CDR3 region has 13 residues. The V gene's germline CDR1 is ENHRY and CDR2 SYGVKD. The CDR3 DNA sequence: TGTGCCATCATGGCAGGGGGTAACTATGGCTACACCTTC. This gives the protein CAIMAGGNYGYTF.